This entry concerns a single T cell receptor (beta chain). Its antigen is undetermined. The CDR3 contains 15 residues. The V gene lost 6 bases and the J gene lost 2 bases, with 16 bases spanning the gap. Germline lookup yields CDR1 MDHEN and CDR2 SYDVKM. Generated by immunoSEQ multiplex PCR, the TCRdb table keeps only in-frame clones and is missing some. The data show about 2.4 million clones, 93% seen once. This sample was taken from a study of shared clonotypes between healthy human individuals. General study findings and limits: Several donors held around 5% of naive CD4 clonotypes in common. Against clonotypes common to all four donors, non-shared ones had lower generation probabilities. Blood was the only sampled material, and tissue repertoires likely differ. Few donors restricted represented genetic and exposure-history diversity.

This TCR was sampled from a man between 18 and 29 years old in good health. Some clones in this sample may be carry-over from other donors' samples. V gene TRBV28 combines with J gene TRBJ2-5; D might be TRBD1 or TRBD2, each matching 6 bases. The material sequenced was naive CD4+ T cells from PBMCs. The subset was: CD45RA+ positively selected. CDR3 sequence: CASSRTQGRQETQYF. The CDR3 region has the DNA TGTGCCAGCAGCCGCACTCAGGGGAGGCAAGAGACCCAGTACTTC.